This TCR beta chain appears in the sequencing data of a study of tumor-infiltrating lymphocytes in oesophageal squamous cell carcinoma. Each CDR3 protein gets one entry after TCRdb re-called the PCR reads with MiXCR. The sample has about 12,000 distinct CDR3 sequences; approximately 47% are singletons. The sequenced sample consisted of normal esophageal tissue next to the tumor. This TCR was recovered from a male donor with esophageal squamous cell carcinoma.

CDR3 sequence reads: CASGQGYEQYF. The DNA for the CDR3 is TGTGCCAGCGGACAGGGCTACGAGCAGTACTTC. The chain has TRBV7-2 and TRBJ2-1, with 8 bases aligning to TRBD1. The J call may not be correct, given that the DNA end is closer to TRBJ2-7. The CDR3 contains 11 residues. Germline assignment: CDR1 SGHTA and CDR2 FQGNSA.